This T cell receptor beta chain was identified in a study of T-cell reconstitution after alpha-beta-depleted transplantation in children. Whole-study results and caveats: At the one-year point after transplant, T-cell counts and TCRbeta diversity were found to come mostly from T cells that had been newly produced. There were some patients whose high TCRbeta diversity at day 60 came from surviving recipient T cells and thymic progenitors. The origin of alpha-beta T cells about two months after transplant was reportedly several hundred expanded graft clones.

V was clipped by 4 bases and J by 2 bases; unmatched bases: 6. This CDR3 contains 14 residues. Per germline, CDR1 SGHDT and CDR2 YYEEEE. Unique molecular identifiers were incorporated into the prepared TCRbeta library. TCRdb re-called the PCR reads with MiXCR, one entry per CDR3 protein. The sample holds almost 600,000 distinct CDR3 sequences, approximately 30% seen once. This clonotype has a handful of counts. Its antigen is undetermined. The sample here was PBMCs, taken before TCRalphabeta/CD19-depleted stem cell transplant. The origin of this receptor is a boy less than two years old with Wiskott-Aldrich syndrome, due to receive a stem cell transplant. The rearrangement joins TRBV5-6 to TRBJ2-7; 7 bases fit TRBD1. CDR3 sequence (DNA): TGTGCCAGCAGCCGGGACAGTGGAACCTACGAGCAGTACTTC. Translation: CASSRDSGTYEQYF.